This TCR beta chain was retrieved from a study of T cells in Graves' hyperthyroidism and ophthalmopathy. There are a few counts of this clonotype. Trimming shortened V by 6 bases and J by 4 bases, and 19 bases separated the two germline ends. CDR3 length equals 16 residues. Per the germline V gene, CDR1 is MDHEN and CDR2 is SYDVKM. Amplified TCR beta CDR3 regions came from RNA transcripts. The primer set for the first-round RT-PCR of the TCR CDR3 was HTBI. TCRdb re-derived calls from the multiplex PCR reads in MiXCR, one entry per CDR3 protein. The table records around 600,000 distinct CDR3 sequences, around 14% of them present only once.

What was sequenced was blood. The J gene is TRBJ2-1, the V gene TRBV28; weak D call: TRBD2 (5 bases). The clonotype was recovered from a woman under 30 with Graves' ophthalmopathy. The chain's CDR3 is CASSPPPRGQYNEQFF. The CDR3 DNA follows: TGTGCCAGCAGCCCCCCCCCCCGGGGTCAGTACAATGAGCAGTTCTTC.